The 9 T cell receptor beta chains presented below share a single source sample, sequenced in a study of blood T cell repertoires in COVID-19. Data came from immunoSEQ multiplex PCR; TCRdb stores just in-frame clones and leaves some out. This repertoire shows 200,000 to 300,000 clones, just under 85% found once; its top ten account for around 9.6%. Sequencing was done on a sample of peripheral blood. Receptors originate from a woman of 80 years or more with acute or convalescent COVID-19.

The chain links TRBV10-3 to TRBJ2-5; 9 nucleotides align to TRBD2. In germline, CDR1 is ENHRY, CDR2 SYGVKD. CDR3 size: 16 residues. The ends lost 2 bases at V and 2 bases at J; junction bases unmatched: 6. CDR3 sequence reads: CAISESGGMGQETQYF. Here the CDR3 DNA reads TGTGCCATCAGTGAGAGCGGGGGGATGGGACAAGAGACCCAGTACTTC.

This rearrangement joins TRBV3-1 (or the pseudogene TRBV3-2) to TRBJ1-5, with D hard to call. CDR3 size: 13 residues. The germline CDR1 and CDR2 sequences are LGHDT and YNNKEL (reference sequence). Deletions cut 6 bases from V and 7 bases from J, with 13 bases between. CDR3 coding DNA: TGTGCCAGCAGTCCACCCGGGTACCAGCCCCAGCATTTT. This translates into CASSPPGYQPQHF.

This clone was counted a few times. The chain recombines TRBV12-3 or TRBV12-4 with TRBJ1-1; TRBD1 might be the D (5 bases). There are 13 residues in the CDR3. Trimming left V 1 base short and J 4 bases short, with 7 bases between. The CDR3 is CASSLGGGTEAFF. Written as DNA, the CDR3 is TGTGCCAGCAGTTTAGGGGGGGGCACTGAAGCTTTCTTT.

The rearrangement links TRBV5-5 to TRBJ2-2, with D hard to call. The CDR3 is made up of 14 amino acids. V lost 3 bases to trimming and J lost 1 base, with 7 bases between them. Germline lookup yields CDR1 SGHKS and CDR2 YYEKEE (reference sequence). The CDR3 region has the DNA TGTGCCAGCAGCTCTCACTGGAACACCGGGGAGCTGTTTTTT. Translated: CASSSHWNTGELFF. Combining the CDR3 with reference TRBV5-5 and TRBJ2-2 gives the whole variable domain DAGVTQSPTHLIKTRGQQVTLRCSPISGHKSVSWYQQVLGQGPQFIFQYYEKEERGRGNFPDRFSARQFPNYSSELNVNALLLGDSALYLCASSSHWNTGELFFGEGSRLTVL.

The rearrangement joins TRBV2 to TRBJ1-2; the D is unclear. Deletions cut 7 bases from V and 2 bases from J, with 8 bases between. There are 12 residues in the CDR3. Germline CDR1 and CDR2: SNHLY and FYNNEI. CDR3 sequence: CASTRENYGYTF. The CDR3 coding sequence is TGTGCCAGCACCCGGGAGAACTATGGCTACACCTTC. The whole variable domain, filled in from reference TRBV2 and TRBJ1-2, reads EPEVTQTPSHQVTQMGQEVILRCVPISNHLYFYWYRQILGQKVEFLVSFYNNEISEKSEIFDDQFSVERPDGSNFTLKIRSTKLEDSAMYFCASTRENYGYTFGSGTRLTVV.

About this clone itself: Other DNA sequences within the sample encode an identical CDR3. This chain links TRBV29-1 with TRBJ1-1, with 8 bases aligning to TRBD1. The CDR3 loop spans 13 amino acids. The trim removed 6 bases at V and 1 base at J, leaving 4 bases unmatched. In germline, CDR1 is SQVTM, CDR2 ANQGSEA. CDR3 in amino acids: CSVRTGRNTEAFF. The CDR3 DNA reads TGCAGCGTAAGGACAGGGAGGAACACTGAAGCTTTCTTT.

V is TRBV5-1 and J is TRBJ1-6; 8 bases align to TRBD1. Looked up from germline, CDR1 is SGHRS and CDR2 is YFSETQ. Germline trimming cut 4 bases from V and 5 bases from J; bases unmatched to any gene: 14. The CDR3 length is 18 residues. CDR3 region: CASSRRLQGAMDNSPLHF. CDR3 DNA sequence: TGCGCCAGCAGCCGTAGATTGCAGGGGGCCATGGATAATTCACCCCTCCACTTT.

This clone was seen more than once but under ten times. The chain joins TRBV5-1 to TRBJ2-3; 7 nucleotides agree with TRBD2. The V gene end was trimmed by 6 bases and the J gene end by 6 bases; junction bases not matched to a gene: 19. Germline V CDR1 and CDR2: SGHRS, YFSETQ. This CDR3 has 17 amino acids. In DNA form, the CDR3 reads TGCGCCAGCAACCCAGAAGTCGGACTAGTTACTCGGGATACGCAGTATTTT. As protein: CASNPEVGLVTRDTQYF.

The chain combines TRBV5-8 with TRBJ2-1; D is ambiguous. CDR3 length: 15 amino acids. Germline V gene data show CDR1 as SGHTS and CDR2 as YDEGEE. Trimming stripped 0 bases from V and 1 base from J, with 8 bases between. CDR3 residues: CASSLELLSYNEQFF. In DNA form, the CDR3 reads TGTGCCAGCAGCTTGGAGCTCTTGTCCTACAATGAGCAGTTCTTC.